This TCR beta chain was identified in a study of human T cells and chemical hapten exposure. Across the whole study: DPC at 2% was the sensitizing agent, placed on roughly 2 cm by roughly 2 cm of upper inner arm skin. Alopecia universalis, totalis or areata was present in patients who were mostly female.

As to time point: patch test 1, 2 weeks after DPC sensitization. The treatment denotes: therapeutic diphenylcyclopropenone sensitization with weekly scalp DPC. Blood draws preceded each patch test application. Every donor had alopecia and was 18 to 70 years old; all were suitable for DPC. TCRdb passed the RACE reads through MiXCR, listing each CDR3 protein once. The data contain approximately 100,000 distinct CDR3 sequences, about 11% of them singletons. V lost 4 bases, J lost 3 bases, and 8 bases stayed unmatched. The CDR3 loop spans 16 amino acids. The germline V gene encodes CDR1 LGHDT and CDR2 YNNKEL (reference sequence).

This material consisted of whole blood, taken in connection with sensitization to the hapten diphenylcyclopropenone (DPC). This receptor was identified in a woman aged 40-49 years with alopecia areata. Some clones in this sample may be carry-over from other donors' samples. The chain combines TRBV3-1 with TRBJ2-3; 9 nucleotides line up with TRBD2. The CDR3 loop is CASSPGGLATTDTQYF. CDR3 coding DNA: TGTGCCAGCAGCCCGGGTGGACTAGCGACAACAGATACGCAGTATTTT.